The 30 T cell receptor beta chains given below trace back to one sample, sequenced in a study of blood T cell repertoires in COVID-19. Produced via immunoSEQ multiplex PCR; TCRdb's table is partial and in-frame only. The sample has roughly 100,000 clones; roughly 79% are singletons. Material for sequencing was peripheral blood. The receptors were sampled from a woman between 70 and 85 years old with acute or convalescent COVID-19.

This clone appeared a few times. This chain uses TRBV2 with TRBJ1-1; TRBD1 is a possible D gene (5 bases). Trimming took off 5 bases at V and 3 bases at J, with 10 bases between the two ends. Per germline, CDR1 SNHLY and CDR2 FYNNEI. The CDR3 spans 13 residues. CDR3 loop: CASSKDSYTEAFF. The CDR3, as DNA: TGTGCCAGCAGTAAAGACAGTTACACTGAAGCTTTCTTT.

V gene TRBV9 combines with J gene TRBJ1-3; D may be TRBD1 (5 bases). V gave up 4 bases and J gave up 9 bases, with 14 bases separating them. CDR3 length: 13 amino acids. Per germline, CDR1 SGDLS and CDR2 YYNGEE. Written as DNA, the CDR3 is TGTGCCAGCAGCCCAGGACGTAGGGGCACCATATATTTT. It codes for CASSPGRRGTIYF.

V gene TRBV19 combines with J gene TRBJ1-4; 8 bases are a match to TRBD1. V was clipped by 4 bases and J by 7 bases; unmatched bases: 5. The CDR3 covers 14 residues. Per germline, CDR1 LNHDA and CDR2 SQIVND (reference sequence). The CDR3 coding sequence is TGTGCCAGTAGTAGACAGGGGTCCTTTGAAAAACTGTTTTTT. It translates to CASSRQGSFEKLFF.

V gene TRBV15 combines with J gene TRBJ1-3; the match to TRBD1 covers 10 bases. Germline lookup yields CDR1 LNHNV and CDR2 YYDKDF (reference sequence). Trimming cost V 3 bases and J 3 bases; bases outside gene matches: 5. There are 16 residues in the CDR3. CDR3: CATSSDWTGGGNTIYF. The CDR3 DNA sequence: TGTGCCACCAGCAGCGATTGGACAGGGGGTGGAAACACCATATATTTT.

This rearrangement joins TRBV6-5 to TRBJ1-1; maybe TRBD1 (6 bases). Looked up from germline, CDR1 is MNHEY and CDR2 is SVGAGI. The CDR3 totals 13 residues. V shed 6 bases and J shed 4 bases, with 12 bases lying between them. The CDR3, as DNA: TGTGCCAGCAGAAAACCAGGGGCCACTGAAGCTTTCTTT. It encodes CASRKPGATEAFF.

This clone was found a few times. The chain joins TRBV27 to TRBJ1-2; TRBD1 matches at 11 bases. CDR1 and CDR2 (germline): MNHEY, SMNVEV (reference sequence). The CDR3 runs 15 residues. Unmatched junction bases numbered 8, after V lost 5 bases and J lost 6 bases. CDR3 region: CASSPWTGGRDGYTF. CDR3 DNA: TGTGCCAGCAGTCCGTGGACAGGGGGCAGGGATGGCTACACCTTC.

CDR3: CASSYSDRSYNEQFF. The CDR3 DNA reads TGTGCCAGCAGTTACTCGGACAGATCCTACAATGAGCAGTTCTTC. The chain is built from TRBV6-5 and TRBJ2-1; D is possibly TRBD1 (6 bases). V lost 0 bases to trimming and J lost 1 base, with 7 bases between them. Germline V lookup: CDR1 MNHEY, CDR2 SVGAGI. There are 15 residues in the CDR3.

This clone was observed a handful of times. This rearrangement joins TRBV5-1 to TRBJ1-2, with 8 bases aligning to TRBD1. The V gene end was trimmed by 0 bases and the J gene end by 4 bases; junction bases not matched to a gene: 5. The germline V gene encodes CDR1 SGHRS and CDR2 YFSETQ. CDR3 size: 15 residues. As DNA, the CDR3 is TGCGCCAGCAGCTTGGGTCAGGGGGCATTCTATGGCTACACCTTC. Translated, it gives CASSLGQGAFYGYTF.

The chain recombines TRBV28 with TRBJ1-2, with D hard to call. The germline V gene encodes CDR1 MDHEN and CDR2 SYDVKM. The CDR3 is 13 amino acids. The germline V and J ends were trimmed by 5 bases and 5 bases, with 12 bases remaining between them. The CDR3 DNA sequence: TGTGCCAGCAGTGGCGGGTCTTATTATGGCTACACCTTC. Protein product: CASSGGSYYGYTF.

The chain joins TRBV18 to TRBJ1-3, with D possibly TRBD1 on 5 matching bases. Trimming cost V 2 bases and J 0 bases, with 8 bases left between them. Germline CDR1 is KGHSH and CDR2 is LQKENI. The length of the CDR3 is 15 residues. The CDR3 here is CASSPSGSSGNTIYF. For the CDR3, the DNA is TGTGCCAGCTCACCATCAGGGTCCTCTGGAAACACCATATATTTT.

This clone has only one observation. V and J are TRBV7-6 and TRBJ2-3; 8 bases agree with TRBD2. This CDR3 is 16 amino acids long. V shed 5 bases, J shed 1 base, and the junction held 8 bases outside the gene matches. The V gene's germline CDR1 is SGHVS and CDR2 FNYEAQ. The CDR3 DNA follows: TGTGCCAGCAGCACACTAAGCGGGGGAGGCACAGATACGCAGTATTTT. Protein product: CASSTLSGGGTDTQYF.

This clone has a handful of counts. This chain connects TRBV4-3 to TRBJ2-7, with unresolved D. The CDR3 runs 14 residues. V gave up 4 bases and J gave up 0 bases, with 10 bases separating them. Per germline, CDR1 LGHNA and CDR2 YSLEER. This chain's CDR3 is CASSLDYSSYEQYF. CDR3 in DNA: TGCGCCAGCAGCCTTGATTATAGCTCCTACGAGCAGTACTTC.

This chain joins TRBV9 and TRBJ1-2; TRBD1 is a possible D gene (6 bases). Germline V CDR1 and CDR2: SGDLS, YYNGEE. This CDR3 region has 15 residues. Trimming removed 7 bases from V and 6 bases from J, with 22 bases in between. CDR3 coding DNA: TGTGCCAGCCATGCAAAGGGGGACGGACGGCATGGCTACACCTTC. As protein: CASHAKGDGRHGYTF.

The V and J genes are TRBV6-1 and TRBJ1-2; tentatively, D is TRBD1 (5 bases). Germline V gene lookup returns CDR1 MNHNS and CDR2 SASEGT. CDR3 length equals 14 residues. Deletions cut 1 base from V and 1 base from J, with 7 bases between. CDR3 amino acids: CASSEVDSNYGYTF. The CDR3 coding sequence is TGTGCCAGCAGTGAAGTTGACAGTAACTATGGCTACACCTTC.

V and J are TRBV27 and TRBJ1-2; D gene unclear. V lost 3 bases and J 4 bases, leaving 12 bases between the germline ends. The CDR3 is 14 amino acids. Germline V gives CDR1 MNHEY, CDR2 SMNVEV (reference sequence). The CDR3 DNA is TGTGCCAGCAGTTTCCGGGATCTACGCTATGGCTACACCTTC. Translated, it gives CASSFRDLRYGYTF.

This clone has just one count. The chain is built from TRBV25-1 and TRBJ2-1; no clear D. Between the trimmed V and J ends, which lost 3 bases and 0 bases, there was a span of 3 bases. The CDR3 contains 13 residues. Germline lookup yields CDR1 MGHDK and CDR2 SYGVNS. CDR3 protein: CASSDYSYNEQFF. In DNA, the CDR3 is TGTGCCAGCAGTGATTACTCCTACAATGAGCAGTTCTTC.

The chain recombines TRBV30 with TRBJ1-2; TRBD1 matches at 7 bases. V dropped 5 bases and J dropped 0; count of bases not matched to a gene: 12. Germline V gives CDR1 GTSNPN, CDR2 SVGIG (reference sequence). The CDR3 contains 16 residues. The CDR3 DNA reads TGTGCCTGGGACGGGGACAGCAGAATATCTAACTATGGCTACACCTTC. Protein product: CAWDGDSRISNYGYTF. Together with reference TRBV30 and TRBJ1-2, the CDR3 gives the full variable domain: SQTIHQWPATLVQPVGSPLSLECTVEGTSNPNLYWYRQAAGRGLQLLFYSVGIGQISSEVPQNLSASRPQDRQFILSSKKLLLSDSGFYLCAWDGDSRISNYGYTFGSGTRLTVV.

The rearrangement joins TRBV11-2 to TRBJ2-3, with D unresolved. Germline V CDR1 and CDR2: SGHAT, FQNNGV. The CDR3 covers 13 residues. Trimming took off 4 bases at V and 5 bases at J, with 10 bases between the two ends. The CDR3 bases are TGTGCCAGCAGCTCCCGACTGGGAGATACGCAGTATTTT. Protein product: CASSSRLGDTQYF.

The rearrangement links TRBV14 to TRBJ2-3; tentative D call: TRBD1 (5 bases). Germline values: CDR1 SGHDN, CDR2 FVKESK. The CDR3 is 16 amino acids. The V and J ends lost 0 bases and 0 bases respectively, with 10 bases between them. CDR3 region: CASSQDWGRSTDTQYF. The CDR3, as DNA: TGTGCCAGCAGCCAAGATTGGGGCCGAAGCACAGATACGCAGTATTTT.

The J gene is TRBJ2-3, the V gene TRBV5-8, with TRBD2 matching 11 bases. CDR1 and CDR2 (germline): SGHTS, YDEGEE. V gave up 4 bases and J gave up 2 bases; unmatched junction bases: 9. The CDR3 is 17 residues long. The CDR3 sequence: CASSLARLAGYTDTQYF. CDR3 nucleotides: TGTGCCAGCAGCCTTGCACGACTAGCGGGGTACACAGATACGCAGTATTTT. Drawing the rest from reference TRBV5-8 and TRBJ2-3, the complete variable domain is EAGVTQSPTHLIKTRGQQATLRCSPISGHTSVYWYQQALGLGLQFLLWYDEGEERNRGNFPPRFSGRQFPNYSSELNVNALELEDSALYLCASSLARLAGYTDTQYFGPGTRLTVL.

This chain links TRBV7-2 with TRBJ2-7; a weak D match, TRBD2 (6 bases). The CDR3 runs to 13 residues. Germline lookup yields CDR1 SGHTA and CDR2 FQGNSA. With 6 bases removed from V and 4 bases from J, the gap between germline ends came to 13 bases. The CDR3 loop reads CASRARLGYEQYF. CDR3 sequence (DNA): TGTGCCAGCAGGGCGAGACTAGGGTACGAGCAGTACTTC.

The sample holds one count of this clone. The rearrangement uses TRBV2 and TRBJ2-5; tentative D call: TRBD2 (7 bases). The CDR3 is made up of 16 amino acids. The V and J ends lost 4 bases and 0 bases respectively, with 15 bases between them. Germline V gene lookup returns CDR1 SNHLY and CDR2 FYNNEI. The CDR3 reads CASSGGGQADQETQYF. In DNA, the CDR3 is TGTGCCAGCAGTGGGGGGGGGCAGGCGGACCAAGAGACCCAGTACTTC.

The chain couples TRBV12-5 to TRBJ2-7; 9 bases map to TRBD1. Looked up from germline, CDR1 is LGHNT and CDR2 is FRNRAP. The CDR3 has 16 residues. Trimming at V came to 1 base and at J to 2 bases, leaving 6 bases not matched to a gene. CDR3 sequence reads: CASGLGGGQGTYEQYF. DNA of the CDR3: TGTGCTAGTGGTTTGGGCGGGGGACAGGGAACCTACGAGCAGTACTTC.

This clone was observed a few times. The J gene is TRBJ1-2, the V gene TRBV6-5; 7 nucleotides match TRBD1. Germline CDR1 MNHEY, CDR2 SVGAGI. The J segment lost 5 bases and the V segment lost 7 bases, leaving 10 bases of the junction unmatched. The CDR3 consists of 14 residues. The CDR3 coding sequence is TGTGCCAGCATAGCGGGACAGACTTTATATGGCTACACCTTC. Translated: CASIAGQTLYGYTF.

The CDR3 is CASSGLAGGHQETQYF. The DNA for the CDR3 is TGTGCCAGCAGCGGGCTAGCGGGGGGGCACCAAGAGACCCAGTACTTC. The rearrangement links TRBV9 to TRBJ2-5, with TRBD2 matching 12 bases. The V gene end was trimmed by 3 bases and the J gene end by 0 bases; junction bases not matched to a gene: 3. Germline V lookup: CDR1 SGDLS, CDR2 YYNGEE. The CDR3 length is 16 residues. The complete variable domain, with remaining parts taken from reference TRBV9 and TRBJ2-5, reads DSGVTQTPKHLITATGQRVTLRCSPRSGDLSVYWYQQSLDQGLQFLIQYYNGEERAKGNILERFSAQQFPDLHSELNLSSLELGDSALYFCASSGLAGGHQETQYFGPGTRLLVL.

This chain uses TRBV5-6 with TRBJ2-3; a possible D gene is TRBD2 (6 bases). Per the germline V gene, CDR1 is SGHDT and CDR2 is YYEEEE. The CDR3 contains 16 residues. V was clipped by 4 bases and J by 0 bases, with 15 bases between them. CDR3 protein: CASSALVAVSTDTQYF. The CDR3 DNA reads as TGTGCCAGCAGCGCCCTCGTAGCGGTTAGCACAGATACGCAGTATTTT.

This clone was found once. The gene calls are TRBV6-1 and TRBJ2-1; TRBD2 is a possible D gene (5 bases). The CDR3 is 13 amino acids. The V end lost 2 bases, the J end lost 7 bases, and 9 bases lay between the germline ends. Germline assignment: CDR1 MNHNS and CDR2 SASEGT. For the CDR3, the DNA is TGTGCCAGCAGTGAAAGGCCGGGGAATGAGCAGTTCTTC. As protein: CASSERPGNEQFF.

V gene TRBV5-1 combines with J gene TRBJ2-5; 10 bases are shared with TRBD1. Germline CDR1 reads SGHRS; CDR2 reads YFSETQ. The CDR3 totals 15 residues. Losses at the gene ends were 3 bases for V and 2 bases for J; bases not matched to a gene: 4. As DNA, the CDR3 is TGCGCCAGCAGCTCTGGACAGGGGGGACAAGAGACCCAGTACTTC. It is translated as CASSSGQGGQETQYF.

The CDR3 DNA follows: TGTGCCAGCAGCCCCCTGGGCCGCGGGGGCGAAAAACTGTTTTTT. This sequence encodes CASSPLGRGGEKLFF. V gene TRBV7-8 combines with J gene TRBJ1-4, with D perhaps matching TRBD1 (6 bases). Germline V lookup: CDR1 SGHVS, CDR2 FQNEAQ. CDR3 length equals 15 residues. V shed 5 bases and J shed 8 bases, with 18 bases lying between them.

This clone appeared a few times. This rearrangement joins TRBV19 to TRBJ2-3; the match to TRBD2 covers 8 bases. Germline trimming cut 7 bases from V and 6 bases from J; bases unmatched to any gene: 9. Germline lookup yields CDR1 LNHDA and CDR2 SQIVND (reference sequence). CDR3 length equals 14 residues. In DNA, the CDR3 is TGTGCCAGTACCCTACGGGGGGGCTGGGATACGCAGTATTTT. It codes for CASTLRGGWDTQYF.